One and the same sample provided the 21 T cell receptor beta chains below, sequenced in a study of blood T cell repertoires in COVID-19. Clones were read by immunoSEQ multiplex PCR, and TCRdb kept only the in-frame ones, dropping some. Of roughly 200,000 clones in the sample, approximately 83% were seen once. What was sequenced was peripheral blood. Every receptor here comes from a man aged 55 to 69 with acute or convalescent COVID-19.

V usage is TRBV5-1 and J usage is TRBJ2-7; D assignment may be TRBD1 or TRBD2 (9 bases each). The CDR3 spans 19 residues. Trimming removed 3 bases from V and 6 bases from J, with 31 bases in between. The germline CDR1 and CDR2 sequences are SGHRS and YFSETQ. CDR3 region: CASSSPYGTGTRAGGEQYF. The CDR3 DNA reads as TGCGCCAGCAGCTCGCCCTACGGGACAGGGACGAGAGCGGGAGGCGAGCAGTACTTC.

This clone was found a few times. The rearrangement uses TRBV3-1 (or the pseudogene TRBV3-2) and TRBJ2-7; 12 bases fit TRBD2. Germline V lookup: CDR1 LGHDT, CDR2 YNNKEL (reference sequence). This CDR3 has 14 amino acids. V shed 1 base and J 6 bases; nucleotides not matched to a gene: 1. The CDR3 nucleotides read TGTGCCAGCAGCCAAGGACTAGCGGGAGTCGAGCAGTACTTC. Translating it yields CASSQGLAGVEQYF.

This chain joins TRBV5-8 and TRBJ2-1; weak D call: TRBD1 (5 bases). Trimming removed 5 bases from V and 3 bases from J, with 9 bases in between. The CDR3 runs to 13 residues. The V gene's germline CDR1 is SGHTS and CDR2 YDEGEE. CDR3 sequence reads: CASRPTDYNEQFF. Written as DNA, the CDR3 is TGTGCCAGCAGGCCGACAGACTACAATGAGCAGTTCTTC.

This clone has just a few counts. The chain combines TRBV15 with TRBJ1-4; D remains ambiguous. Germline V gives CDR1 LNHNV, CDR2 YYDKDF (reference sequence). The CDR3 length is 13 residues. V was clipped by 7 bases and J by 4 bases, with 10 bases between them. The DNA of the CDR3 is TGTGCCACCAACACGAATGGTAATGAAAAACTGTTTTTT. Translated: CATNTNGNEKLFF.

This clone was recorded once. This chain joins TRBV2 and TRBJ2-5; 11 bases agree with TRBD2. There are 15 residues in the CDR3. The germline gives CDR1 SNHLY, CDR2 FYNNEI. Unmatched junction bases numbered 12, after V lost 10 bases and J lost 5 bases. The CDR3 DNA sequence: TGTGCCACCACGAGTAGCGGGAGGGCAGGGGAGACCCAGTACTTC. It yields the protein CATTSSGRAGETQYF.

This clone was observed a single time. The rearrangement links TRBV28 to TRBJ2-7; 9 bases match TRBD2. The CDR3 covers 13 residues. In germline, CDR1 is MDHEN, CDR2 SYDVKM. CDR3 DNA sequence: TGTGCTTCGAGGCTAGCGGGACCATACGAGCAGTACTTC. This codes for CASRLAGPYEQYF.

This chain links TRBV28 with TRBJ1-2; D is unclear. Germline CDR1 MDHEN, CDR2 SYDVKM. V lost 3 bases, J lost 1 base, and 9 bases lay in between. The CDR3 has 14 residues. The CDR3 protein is CASSFLGSNYGYTF. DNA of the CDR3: TGTGCCAGCAGTTTTCTGGGGAGTAACTATGGCTACACCTTC.

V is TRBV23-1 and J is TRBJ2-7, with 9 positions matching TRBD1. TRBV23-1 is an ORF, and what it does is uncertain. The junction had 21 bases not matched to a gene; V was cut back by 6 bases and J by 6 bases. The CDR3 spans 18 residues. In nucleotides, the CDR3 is TGCGCCAGCAGCAGGGACCATAAAAACAGGGGGCCTTCGGGCGAGCAGTACTTC. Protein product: CASSRDHKNRGPSGEQYF.

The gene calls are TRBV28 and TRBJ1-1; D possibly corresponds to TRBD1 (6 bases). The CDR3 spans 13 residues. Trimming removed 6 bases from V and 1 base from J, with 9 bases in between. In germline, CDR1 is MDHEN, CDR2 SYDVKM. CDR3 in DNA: TGTGCCAGCAGAGCAGGGGAGAACACTGAAGCTTTCTTT. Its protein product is CASRAGENTEAFF.

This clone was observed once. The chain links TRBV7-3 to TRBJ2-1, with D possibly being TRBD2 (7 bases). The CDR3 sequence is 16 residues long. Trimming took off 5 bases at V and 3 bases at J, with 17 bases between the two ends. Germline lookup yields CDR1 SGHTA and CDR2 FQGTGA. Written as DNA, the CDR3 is TGTGCCAGCAGCGCTAGAGTAGGGGGGGTCTACAATGAGCAGTTCTTC. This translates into CASSARVGGVYNEQFF.

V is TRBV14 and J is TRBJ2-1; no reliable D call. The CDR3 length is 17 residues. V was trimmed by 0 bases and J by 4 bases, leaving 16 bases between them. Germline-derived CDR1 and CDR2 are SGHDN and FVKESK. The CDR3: CASSQDVDQVIYNEQFF. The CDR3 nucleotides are TGTGCCAGCAGCCAAGACGTAGACCAGGTGATATACAATGAGCAGTTCTTC.

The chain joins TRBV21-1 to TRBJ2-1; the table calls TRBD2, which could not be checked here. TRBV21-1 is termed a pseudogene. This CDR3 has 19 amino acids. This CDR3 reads CASSTDTSGQRSSYNEQFF. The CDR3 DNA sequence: TGTGCCAGCAGCACGGATACTAGCGGTCAAAGGAGCTCCTACAATGAGCAGTTCTTC.

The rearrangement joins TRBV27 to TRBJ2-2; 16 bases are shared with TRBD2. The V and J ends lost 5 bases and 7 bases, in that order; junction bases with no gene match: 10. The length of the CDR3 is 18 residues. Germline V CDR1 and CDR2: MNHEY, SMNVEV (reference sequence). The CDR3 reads CASSLLPGTSGRGGELFF. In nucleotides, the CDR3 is TGTGCCAGCAGTCTCCTCCCCGGGACTAGCGGGAGGGGCGGGGAGCTGTTTTTT.

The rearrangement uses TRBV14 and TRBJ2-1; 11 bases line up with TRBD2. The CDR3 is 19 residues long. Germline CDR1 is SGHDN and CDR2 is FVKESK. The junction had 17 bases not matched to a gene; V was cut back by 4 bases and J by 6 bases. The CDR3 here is CASSPPPRLAGIRGNEQFF. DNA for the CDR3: TGTGCCAGCAGCCCCCCCCCGAGACTAGCGGGAATCAGGGGCAATGAGCAGTTCTTC.

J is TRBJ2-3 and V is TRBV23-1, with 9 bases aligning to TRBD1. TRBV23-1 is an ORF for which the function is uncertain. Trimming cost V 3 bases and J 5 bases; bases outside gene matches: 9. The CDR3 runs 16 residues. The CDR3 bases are TGCGCCAGCAGTCACCTCCGGACAGGGGAAAAAGATACGCAGTATTTT. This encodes CASSHLRTGEKDTQYF.

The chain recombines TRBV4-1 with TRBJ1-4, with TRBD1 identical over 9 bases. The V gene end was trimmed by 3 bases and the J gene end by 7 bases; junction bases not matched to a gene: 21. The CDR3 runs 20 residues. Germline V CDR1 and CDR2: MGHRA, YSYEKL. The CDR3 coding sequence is TGCGCCAGCAGCCAGTACCTCCCCGGGACAGGGTACAGCCGGGGTGAAAAACTGTTTTTT. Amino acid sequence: CASSQYLPGTGYSRGEKLFF.

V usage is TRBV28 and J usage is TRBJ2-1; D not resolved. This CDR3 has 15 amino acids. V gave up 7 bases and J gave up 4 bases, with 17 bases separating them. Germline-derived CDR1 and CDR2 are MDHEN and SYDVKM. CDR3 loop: CASTPLRRPYNEQFF. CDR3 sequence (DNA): TGTGCCAGCACCCCCTTGAGGCGGCCGTACAATGAGCAGTTCTTC.

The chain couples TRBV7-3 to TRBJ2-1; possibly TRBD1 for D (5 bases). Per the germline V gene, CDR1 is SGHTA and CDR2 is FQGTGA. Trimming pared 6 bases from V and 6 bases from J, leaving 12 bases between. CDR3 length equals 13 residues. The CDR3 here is CASSQGSANEQFF. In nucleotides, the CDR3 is TGTGCCAGCAGTCAGGGTTCGGCCAATGAGCAGTTCTTC.

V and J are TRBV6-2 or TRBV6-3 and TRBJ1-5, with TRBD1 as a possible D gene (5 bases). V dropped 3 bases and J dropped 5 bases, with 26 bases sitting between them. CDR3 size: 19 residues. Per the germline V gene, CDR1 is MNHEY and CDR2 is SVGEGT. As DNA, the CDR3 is TGTGCCAGCAGTTATGGGACTGTGCCAACTTTTTATTTCCATCAGCCCCAGCATTTT. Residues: CASSYGTVPTFYFHQPQHF.

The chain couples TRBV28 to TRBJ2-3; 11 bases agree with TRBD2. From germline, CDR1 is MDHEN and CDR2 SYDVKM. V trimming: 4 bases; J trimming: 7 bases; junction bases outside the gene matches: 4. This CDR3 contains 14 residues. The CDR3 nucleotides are TGTGCCAGCAGTTCACCTAGCGGGAGGAATACGCAGTATTTT. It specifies CASSSPSGRNTQYF.

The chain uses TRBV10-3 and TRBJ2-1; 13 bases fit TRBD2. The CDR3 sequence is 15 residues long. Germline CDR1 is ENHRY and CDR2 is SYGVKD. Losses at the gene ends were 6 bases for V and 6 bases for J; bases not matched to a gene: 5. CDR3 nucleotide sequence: TGTGCCATCAGCACGACTAGCGGGAGGTCCAATGAGCAGTTCTTC. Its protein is CAISTTSGRSNEQFF.